The next 7 T cell receptor beta chains were all read from a single sample in a study of T-cell memory formation after mild COVID-19. TCRdb independently ran MiXCR on the 5' RACE reads; one entry per CDR3 protein. Here the sample spans about 240,000 distinct CDR3 sequences, approximately 10% being singletons. Sequencing used PBMCs or a T cell subset sorted from them (not recorded which). These receptors came from a young man who had mild COVID-19 (a few samples of this study predate the infection). Cell type and time point are not known.

This rearrangement joins TRBV7-6 to TRBJ2-5, with 8 bases fitting TRBD2. The germline V gene encodes CDR1 SGHVS and CDR2 FNYEAQ. This CDR3 region has 19 residues. Germline trimming cut 3 bases from V and 9 bases from J; bases unmatched to any gene: 24. As DNA, the CDR3 is TGTGCCAGCAGCTTGGGAGCGGGGGAAAGGCGGGCTTCCTCAGGTCCCCAGTACTTC. Protein sequence: CASSLGAGERRASSGPQYF.

In its sample, this clonotype was seen a few times. The V and J genes are TRBV20-1 and TRBJ2-7; D uncertain. The V gene lost 2 bases and the J gene lost 7 bases, with 18 bases spanning the gap. The CDR3 sequence is 14 residues long. Per the germline V gene, CDR1 is DFQATT and CDR2 is SNEGSKA (reference sequence). The CDR3 is CSARSRHASWEQYF. DNA for the CDR3: TGCAGTGCTAGATCCCGACACGCTTCTTGGGAGCAGTACTTC.

The V gene is TRBV5-5, the J gene TRBJ1-2; tentative D call: TRBD1 (5 bases). Trimming left V 3 bases short and J 7 bases short, with 10 bases between. The CDR3 contains 12 residues. The germline V gene has CDR1 SGHKS and CDR2 YYEKEE (reference sequence). The CDR3 DNA sequence: TGTGCCAGCAGCTCTCGGGACCGTGGCTACACCTTC. This codes for CASSSRDRGYTF.

This clonotype was recorded a few times. J is TRBJ1-2 and V is TRBV6-5, with D perhaps TRBD1 (5 bases). The CDR3 sequence is 17 residues long. CDR1 is MNHEY and CDR2 is SVGAGI in the germline V gene. The ends were cut back, 5 bases at V and 4 bases at J, with 23 bases in the middle. CDR3 bases: TGTGCCAGCAGTACCACTTGGGGGTCCCTCCCCTCCTATGGCTACACCTTC. Translation gives CASSTTWGSLPSYGYTF.

This clonotype was observed many times. CDR3 DNA sequence: TGTGCCAGCAGCAGCTTTTTAGGGGGGGGACCGTACTTGTCTGGCTACACCTTC. This translates into CASSSFLGGGPYLSGYTF. The chain uses TRBV7-9 and TRBJ1-2; tentative D call: TRBD1 (6 bases). With 5 bases removed from V and 7 bases from J, the gap between germline ends came to 29 bases. CDR1 SEHNR and CDR2 FQNEAQ come from the germline V gene (reference sequence). The CDR3 loop spans 18 amino acids.

This clonotype was found a few times. The chain couples TRBV7-2 to TRBJ2-3; tentatively, D is TRBD2 (5 bases). Germline CDR1 is SGHTA and CDR2 is FQGNSA. With 5 bases removed from V and 10 bases from J, the gap between germline ends came to 13 bases. The CDR3 length is 12 residues. CDR3 nucleotide sequence: TGTGCCAGCAGCGCTAGCCGATCTGCGCAGTATTTT. It encodes CASSASRSAQYF.

There are a few counts of this clonotype. This rearrangement joins TRBV2 to TRBJ1-1, with TRBD1 identical over 7 bases. CDR3 length: 14 residues. Per the germline V gene, CDR1 is SNHLY and CDR2 is FYNNEI. V shed 7 bases, J shed 11 bases, and the junction held 16 bases outside the gene matches. The CDR3 loop is CASKLQGPPAGAFF. The CDR3 nucleotides are TGTGCCAGCAAATTACAGGGGCCGCCCGCGGGGGCTTTCTTT.